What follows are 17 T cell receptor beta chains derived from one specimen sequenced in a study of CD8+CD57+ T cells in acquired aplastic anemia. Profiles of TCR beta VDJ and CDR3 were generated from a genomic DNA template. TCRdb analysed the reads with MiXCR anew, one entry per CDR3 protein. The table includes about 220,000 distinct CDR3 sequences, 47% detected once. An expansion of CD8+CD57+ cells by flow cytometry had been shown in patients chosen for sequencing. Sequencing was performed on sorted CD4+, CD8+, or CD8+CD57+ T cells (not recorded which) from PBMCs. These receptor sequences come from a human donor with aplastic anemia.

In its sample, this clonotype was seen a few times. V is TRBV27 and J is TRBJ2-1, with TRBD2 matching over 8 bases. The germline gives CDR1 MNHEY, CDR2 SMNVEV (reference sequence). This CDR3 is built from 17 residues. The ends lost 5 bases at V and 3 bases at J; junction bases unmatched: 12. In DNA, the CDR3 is TGTGCCAGCAGTCCCTCGAGGACTAGCAGACTCTACAATGAGCAGTTCTTC. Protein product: CASSPSRTSRLYNEQFF.

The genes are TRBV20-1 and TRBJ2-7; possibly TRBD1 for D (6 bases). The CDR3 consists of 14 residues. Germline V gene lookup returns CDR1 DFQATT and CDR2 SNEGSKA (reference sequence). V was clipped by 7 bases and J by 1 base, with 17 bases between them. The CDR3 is CSVLRDTISYEQYF. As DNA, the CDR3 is TGCAGTGTCCTCAGGGACACGATATCCTACGAGCAGTACTTC.

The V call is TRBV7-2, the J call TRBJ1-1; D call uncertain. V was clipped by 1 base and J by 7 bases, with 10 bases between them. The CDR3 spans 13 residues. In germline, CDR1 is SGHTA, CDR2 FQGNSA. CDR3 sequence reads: CASSLDRRDEAFF. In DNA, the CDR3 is TGTGCCAGCAGCTTAGACAGACGGGATGAAGCTTTCTTT. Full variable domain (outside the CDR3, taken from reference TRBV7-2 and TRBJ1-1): GAGVSQSPSNKVTEKGKDVELRCDPISGHTALYWYRQSLGQGLEFLIYFQGNSAPDKSGLPSDRFSAERTGGSVSTLTIQRTQQEDSAVYLCASSLDRRDEAFFGQGTRLTVV.

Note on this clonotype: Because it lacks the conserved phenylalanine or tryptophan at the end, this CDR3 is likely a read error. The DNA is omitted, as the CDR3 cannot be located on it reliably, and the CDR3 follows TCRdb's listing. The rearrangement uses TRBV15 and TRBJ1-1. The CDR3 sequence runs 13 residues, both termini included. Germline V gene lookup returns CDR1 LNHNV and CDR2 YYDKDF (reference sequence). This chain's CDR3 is CATSSREGTEALL.

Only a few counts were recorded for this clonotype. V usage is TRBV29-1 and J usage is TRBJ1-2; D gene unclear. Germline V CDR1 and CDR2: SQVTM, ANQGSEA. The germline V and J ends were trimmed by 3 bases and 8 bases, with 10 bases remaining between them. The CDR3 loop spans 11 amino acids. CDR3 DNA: TGCAGCGTTGATTTGGGGAAAGGCTACACCTTC. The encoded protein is CSVDLGKGYTF. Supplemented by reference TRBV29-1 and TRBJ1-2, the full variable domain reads SAVISQKPSRDICQRGTSLTIQCQVDSQVTMMFWYRQQPGQSLTLIATANQGSEATYESGFVIDKFPISRPNLTFSTLTVSNMSPEDSSIYLCSVDLGKGYTFGSGTRLTVV.

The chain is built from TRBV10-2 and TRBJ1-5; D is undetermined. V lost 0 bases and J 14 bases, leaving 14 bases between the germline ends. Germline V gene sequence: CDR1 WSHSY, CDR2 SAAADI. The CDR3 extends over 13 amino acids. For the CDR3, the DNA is TGCGCCAGCAGTGAGTCGACGGGAGTTCTCGAGCATTTT. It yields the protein CASSESTGVLEHF.

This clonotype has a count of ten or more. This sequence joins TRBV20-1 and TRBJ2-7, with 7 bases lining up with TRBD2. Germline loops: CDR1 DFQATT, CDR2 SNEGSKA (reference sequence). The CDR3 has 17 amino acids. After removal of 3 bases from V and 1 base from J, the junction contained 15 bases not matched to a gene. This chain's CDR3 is CSASQGAGAGPSYEQYF. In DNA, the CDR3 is TGCAGTGCTAGCCAAGGGGCGGGAGCGGGACCGTCCTACGAGCAGTACTTC.

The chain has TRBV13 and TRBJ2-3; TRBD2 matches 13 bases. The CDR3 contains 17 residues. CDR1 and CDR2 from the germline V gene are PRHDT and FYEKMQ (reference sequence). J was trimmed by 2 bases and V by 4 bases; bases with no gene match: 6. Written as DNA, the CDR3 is TGTGCCAGCAGCTGGGTCGGACTAGCGGGGGTCACAGATACGCAGTATTTT. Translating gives CASSWVGLAGVTDTQYF.

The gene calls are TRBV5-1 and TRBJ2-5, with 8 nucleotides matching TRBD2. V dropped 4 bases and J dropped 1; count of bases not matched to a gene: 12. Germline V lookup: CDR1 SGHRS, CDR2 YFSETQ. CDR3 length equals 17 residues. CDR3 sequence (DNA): TGCGCCAGCAGCACCGGGACTAGACCAGCAGTCCAAGAGACCCAGTACTTC. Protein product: CASSTGTRPAVQETQYF.

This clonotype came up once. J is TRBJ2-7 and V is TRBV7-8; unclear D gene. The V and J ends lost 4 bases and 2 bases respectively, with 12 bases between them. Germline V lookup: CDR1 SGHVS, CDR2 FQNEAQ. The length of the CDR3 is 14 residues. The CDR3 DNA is TGTGCCAGCAGCTCCTTGGGTGGGGCCTACGAGCAGTACTTC. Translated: CASSSLGGAYEQYF.

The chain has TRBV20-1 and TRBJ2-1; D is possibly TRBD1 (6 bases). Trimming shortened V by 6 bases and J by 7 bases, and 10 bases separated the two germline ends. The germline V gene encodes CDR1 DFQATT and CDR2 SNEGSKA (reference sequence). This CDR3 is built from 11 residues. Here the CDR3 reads CSATTGNEQFF. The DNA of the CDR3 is TGCAGTGCCACAACAGGGAATGAGCAGTTCTTC.

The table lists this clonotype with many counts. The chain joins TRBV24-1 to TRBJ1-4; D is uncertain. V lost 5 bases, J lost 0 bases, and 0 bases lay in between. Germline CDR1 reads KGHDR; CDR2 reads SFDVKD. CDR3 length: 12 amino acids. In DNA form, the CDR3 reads TGTGCCACCAGTGCAACTAATGAAAAACTGTTTTTT. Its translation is CATSATNEKLFF.

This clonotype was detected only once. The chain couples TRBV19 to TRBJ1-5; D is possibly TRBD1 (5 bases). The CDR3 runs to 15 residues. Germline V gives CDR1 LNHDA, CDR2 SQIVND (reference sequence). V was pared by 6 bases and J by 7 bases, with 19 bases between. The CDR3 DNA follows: TGTGCCAGTAGACCCGGGGCAGGGTACGGGCAGCCCCAGCATTTT. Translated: CASRPGAGYGQPQHF.

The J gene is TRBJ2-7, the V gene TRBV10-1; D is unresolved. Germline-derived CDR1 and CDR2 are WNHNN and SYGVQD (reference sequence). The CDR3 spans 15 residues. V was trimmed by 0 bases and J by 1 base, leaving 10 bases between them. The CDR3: CASSESDRGSYEQYF. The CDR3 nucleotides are TGCGCCAGCAGTGAGTCGGATCGCGGTTCCTACGAGCAGTACTTC.

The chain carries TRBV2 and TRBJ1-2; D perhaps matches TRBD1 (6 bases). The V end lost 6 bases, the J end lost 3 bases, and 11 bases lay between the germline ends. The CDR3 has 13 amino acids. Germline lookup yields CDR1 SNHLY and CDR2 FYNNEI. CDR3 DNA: TGTGCCAGCAGACAGGGTCGCGACTATGGCTACACCTTC. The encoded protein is CASRQGRDYGYTF.

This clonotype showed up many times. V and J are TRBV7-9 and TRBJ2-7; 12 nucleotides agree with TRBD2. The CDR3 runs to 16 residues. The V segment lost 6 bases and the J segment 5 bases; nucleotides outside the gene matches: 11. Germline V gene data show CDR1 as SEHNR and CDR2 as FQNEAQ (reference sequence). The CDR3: CASRGLAGGPFHEQYF. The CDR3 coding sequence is TGTGCCAGCAGGGGGCTAGCGGGAGGGCCGTTCCACGAGCAGTACTTC.

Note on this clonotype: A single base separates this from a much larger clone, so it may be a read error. The CDR3 loop reads CASSPSGGRSYEQYF. CDR3 DNA: TGTGCCAGCAGCCCCAGCGGGGGCCGCTCCTACGAGCAGTACTTC. This chain joins TRBV7-9 and TRBJ2-7, with 8 bases that match TRBD2. Germline V gene sequence: CDR1 SEHNR, CDR2 FQNEAQ (reference sequence). The CDR3 covers 15 residues. The ends lost 5 bases at V and 0 bases at J; junction bases unmatched: 6. The complete variable domain, with remaining parts taken from reference TRBV7-9 and TRBJ2-7, reads DTGVSQNPRHKITKRGQNVTFRCDPISEHNRLYWYRQTLGQGPEFLTYFQNEAQLEKSRLLSDRFSAERPKGSFSTLEIQRTEQGDSAMYLCASSPSGGRSYEQYFGPGTRLTVT.